This is a list of T cell receptor beta chains from one sample in a study of T cells in Graves' hyperthyroidism and ophthalmopathy. In TCRdb, the multiplex PCR reads were re-called with MiXCR into one record per CDR3 protein. The table shows just under 750,000 distinct CDR3 sequences, with roughly a third occurring only once. Material: blood. The receptors shown here come from a middle-aged woman with Graves' hyperthyroidism. CDR3s include the opening cysteine and the closing phenylalanine or tryptophan. A D gene is named only where the DNA matches it firmly. For some rows the clone size is stated as once, few or many, or as a class when expanded; others skip it.

size: -; J: TRBJ2-1; V: TRBV7-9; D: -; DNA: TGTGCCAGCAGCTTACTTGCGGAGAATGAGCAGTTCTTC; CDR3: CASSLLAENEQFF
size: many; J: TRBJ1-1; V: TRBV7-9; D: -; DNA: TGTGCCAGCAGCCCAGCCCGGGGATCGTACACTGAAGCTTTCTTT; CDR3: CASSPARGSYTEAFF
size: many; J: TRBJ2-7; V: TRBV7-6; D: TRBD2; DNA: TGTGCCAGCAGCTTAGGGGGGGACTACTACGAGCAGTACTTC; CDR3: CASSLGGDYYEQYF
size: -; J: TRBJ1-2; V: TRBV19; D: -; DNA: TGTGCCAGTAGTAACCGGGGGGACACCTTC; CDR3: CASSNRGDTF
size: -; J: TRBJ1-6; V: TRBV12-5; D: -; DNA: TGTGCTAGTGGTTTTGTTTTAGGAGTCGAGTCACCCCTCCACTTT; CDR3: CASGFVLGVESPLHF
size: once; J: TRBJ1-6; V: TRBV7-2; D: -; DNA: TGTGCCAGCAGCTTCGGCGGTGTGGGGTCACCCCTCCACTTT; CDR3: CASSFGGVGSPLHF
size: -; J: TRBJ1-1; V: TRBV19; D: TRBD1; DNA: TGTGCCAGTAGTAGAGACAGGGAGAAAACTGAAGCTTTCTTT; CDR3: CASSRDREKTEAFF
size: -; J: TRBJ2-7; V: TRBV10-3; D: -; DNA: TGTGCCATCAGTGGGTGTAACAGCGGATCCTACGAGCAGTACTTC; CDR3: CAISGCNSGSYEQYF
size: few; J: TRBJ1-6; V: TRBV7-9; D: TRBD1; DNA: TGTGCCAGCGCAAAGGGACAGGGGCAAACCTCCTATAATTCACCCCTCCACTTT; CDR3: CASAKGQGQTSYNSPLHF
size: -; J: TRBJ2-1; V: TRBV7-2; D: TRBD2; DNA: TGTGCCAGCAGCCTACAAGCGGGGGGAAACAATGAGCAGTTCTTC; CDR3: CASSLQAGGNNEQFF
size: many; J: TRBJ1-1; V: TRBV7-2; D: -; DNA: TGTGCCAGCAGCTTAGATCGGGGGACGAGGAAAGCTTTCTTT; CDR3: CASSLDRGTRKAFF
size: -; J: TRBJ1-5; V: TRBV6-1; D: -; DNA: TGTGCTAGAGGACACTCTATCAATCAGCCCCAGCATTTT; CDR3: CARGHSINQPQHF
size: many; J: TRBJ2-2; V: TRBV5-1; D: TRBD1; DNA: TGCGCCAGCAGCTTACGGACAGGGAACACCGGGGAGCTGTTTTTT; CDR3: CASSLRTGNTGELFF
size: many; J: TRBJ2-2; V: TRBV2; D: TRBD2; DNA: TGTGCCAGCCGTCGGGGGGGCCACACCGGGGAGCTGTTTTTT; CDR3: CASRRGGHTGELFF
size: few; J: TRBJ2-2; V: TRBV5-1; D: -; DNA: TGTGCCAGTAAGACAGGGAACACCGGGGAGCTGTTTTTT; CDR3: CASKTGNTGELFF
size: -; J: TRBJ2-5; V: TRBV20-1; D: -; DNA: TGCAGTACCGGGGGGCCGGAGGAGACCCAGTACTTC; CDR3: CSTGGPEETQYF
size: once; J: TRBJ2-2; V: TRBV5-1; D: -; DNA: TGCGCCAGCAGCCAACCGGGACAGAACACCGGGGAGCTGTTTTTT; CDR3: CASSQPGQNTGELFF
size: few; J: TRBJ2-7; V: TRBV6-5; D: -; DNA: TGTGCCAGCACCTCCGGGGACTCCAGCTCCTACGAGCAGTACTTC; CDR3: CASTSGDSSSYEQYF
size: -; J: TRBJ1-3; V: TRBV6-2/TRBV6-3; D: -; DNA: TGTGCCAGCAGATACCCGGGCCGTCTTGGAGGAAACACCATATATTTT; CDR3: CASRYPGRLGGNTIYF
size: few; J: TRBJ1-1; V: TRBV2; D: -; DNA: TGTGCCAGCAGTTTTGGGGCAGTCACTGAAGCTTTCTTT; CDR3: CASSFGAVTEAFF
size: -; J: TRBJ1-5; V: TRBV7-2; D: -; DNA: TGTGCCAGCAGCTTAGGCCCCGGACACAATCAGCCCCAGCATTTT; CDR3: CASSLGPGHNQPQHF
size: -; J: TRBJ1-1; V: TRBV12-3/TRBV12-4; D: -; DNA: TGTGCCAGCAGTTTACCACAACTCTGGGCGGGGCCGAACACTGAAGCTTTCTTT; CDR3: CASSLPQLWAGPNTEAFF
size: -; J: TRBJ1-5; V: TRBV6-2/TRBV6-3; D: TRBD1; DNA: TGTGCCAGCACCTCGACAGGGGGCGCGCAGCAGCCCCAGCATTTT; CDR3: CASTSTGGAQQPQHF
size: many; J: TRBJ2-5; V: TRBV7-9; D: -; DNA: TGTGCCGACGGGGAGACCCAGTACTTC; CDR3: CADGETQYF
size: few; J: TRBJ1-2; V: TRBV7-2; D: -; DNA: TGTGCCAGCAGCTTAGGGACAGAGGGGAGTCTCTTC; CDR3: CASSLGTEGSLF
size: many; J: TRBJ1-1; V: TRBV20-1; D: -; DNA: TGCAGTGTCGGGTCAATAACGAACACTGAAGCTTTCTTT; CDR3: CSVGSITNTEAFF
size: many; J: TRBJ1-1; V: TRBV4-3; D: -; DNA: TGCGCCAGCAGCCAAGCACGGACCAACTACCCTCGAACTGAAGCTTTCTTT; CDR3: CASSQARTNYPRTEAFF
size: -; J: TRBJ1-4; V: TRBV4-3; D: -; DNA: TGCGCCAGCAGCCAGATTTCCCCCGCAACTAATGAAAAACTGTTTTTT; CDR3: CASSQISPATNEKLFF
size: -; J: TRBJ2-7; V: TRBV20-1; D: TRBD1; DNA: TGCAGTGATAGGGGACCCCAGGGGGCTCTTAGGGAGCAGTACTTC; CDR3: CSDRGPQGALREQYF
size: many; J: TRBJ1-3; V: TRBV10-3; D: -; DNA: TGTGCCATCAGTGGAGGACTAGGCGGCATGGGCGCAGGAAACACCATATATTTT; CDR3: CAISGGLGGMGAGNTIYF
size: -; J: TRBJ2-7; V: TRBV29-1; D: TRBD1; DNA: TGCAGCGTTGACGACGGGGGACAGGGATTAAATACCTACGAGCAGTACTTC; CDR3: CSVDDGGQGLNTYEQYF
size: many; J: TRBJ2-7; V: TRBV13; D: -; DNA: TGTGCCAGCAGCCTTAGCGCAACTAGCTACGAGCAGTACTTC; CDR3: CASSLSATSYEQYF
size: once; J: TRBJ1-1; V: TRBV25-1; D: -; DNA: TGTGCCAGTAAGGGCTCAGTTGTGAACACTGAAGCTTTCTTT; CDR3: CASKGSVVNTEAFF
size: many; J: TRBJ1-1; V: TRBV25-1; D: -; DNA: TGTGCCAGCAGTGATTTGTACGGCAGTGAAGCTTTCTTT; CDR3: CASSDLYGSEAFF
size: few; J: TRBJ2-7; V: TRBV5-5; D: TRBD2; DNA: TGTGCCAGCAGCATCCTAGCGGGTGGGTACGAGCAGTACTTC; CDR3: CASSILAGGYEQYF
size: -; J: TRBJ1-1; V: TRBV10-3; D: -; DNA: TGTGCCATCGGAAACGCGACAAATACGGGAACTGAAGCTTTCTTT; CDR3: CAIGNATNTGTEAFF